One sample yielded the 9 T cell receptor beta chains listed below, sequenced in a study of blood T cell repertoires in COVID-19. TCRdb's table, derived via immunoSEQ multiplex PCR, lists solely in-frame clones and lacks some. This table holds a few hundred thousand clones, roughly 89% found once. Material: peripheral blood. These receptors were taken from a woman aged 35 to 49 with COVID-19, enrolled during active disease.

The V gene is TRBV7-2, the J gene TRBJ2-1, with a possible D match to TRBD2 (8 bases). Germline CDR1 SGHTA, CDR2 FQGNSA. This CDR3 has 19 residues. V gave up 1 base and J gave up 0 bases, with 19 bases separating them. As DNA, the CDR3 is TGTGCCAGCAGCTTAGAGCGCGGGAGGCAGGGGGGCTCCTACAATGAGCAGTTCTTC. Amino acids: CASSLERGRQGGSYNEQFF.

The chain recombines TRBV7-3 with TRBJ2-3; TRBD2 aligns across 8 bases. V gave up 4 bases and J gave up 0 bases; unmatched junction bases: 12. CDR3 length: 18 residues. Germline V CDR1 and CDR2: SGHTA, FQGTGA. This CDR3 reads CASSSLPGGTPSTDTQYF. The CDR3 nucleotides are TGTGCCAGCAGCTCCCTCCCGGGGGGGACTCCTAGCACAGATACGCAGTATTTT.

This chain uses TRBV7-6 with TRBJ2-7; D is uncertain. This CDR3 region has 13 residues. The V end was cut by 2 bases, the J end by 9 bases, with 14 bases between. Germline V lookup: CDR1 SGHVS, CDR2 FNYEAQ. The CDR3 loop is CASSLKESLGQYF. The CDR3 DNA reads TGTGCCAGCAGCTTAAAGGAGTCTTTAGGGCAGTACTTC. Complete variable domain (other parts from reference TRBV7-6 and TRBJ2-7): GAGVSQSPRYKVTKRGQDVALRCDPISGHVSLYWYRQALGQGPEFLTYFNYEAQQDKSGLPNDRFSAERPEGSISTLTIQRTEQRDSAMYRCASSLKESLGQYFGPGTRLTVT.

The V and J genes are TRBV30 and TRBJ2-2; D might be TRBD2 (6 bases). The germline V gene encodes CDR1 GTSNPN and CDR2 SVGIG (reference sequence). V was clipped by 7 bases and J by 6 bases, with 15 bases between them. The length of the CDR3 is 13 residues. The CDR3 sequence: CALKASEAGELFF. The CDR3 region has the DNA TGTGCCTTGAAGGCTAGCGAGGCCGGGGAGCTGTTTTTT.

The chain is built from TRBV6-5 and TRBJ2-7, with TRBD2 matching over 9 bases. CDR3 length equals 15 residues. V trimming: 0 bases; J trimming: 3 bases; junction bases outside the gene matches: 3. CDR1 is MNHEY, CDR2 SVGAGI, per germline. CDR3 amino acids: CASSYSTSGYYEQYF. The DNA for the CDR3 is TGTGCCAGCAGTTACTCGACTAGCGGCTACTACGAGCAGTACTTC.

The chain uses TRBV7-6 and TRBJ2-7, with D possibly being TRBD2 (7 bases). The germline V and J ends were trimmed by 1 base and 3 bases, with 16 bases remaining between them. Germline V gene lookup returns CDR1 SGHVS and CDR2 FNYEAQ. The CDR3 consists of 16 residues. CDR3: CASSLGGAAGDYEQYF. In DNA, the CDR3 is TGTGCCAGCAGCTTAGGGGGGGCGGCGGGAGACTACGAGCAGTACTTC. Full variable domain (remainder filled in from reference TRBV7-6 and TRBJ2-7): GAGVSQSPRYKVTKRGQDVALRCDPISGHVSLYWYRQALGQGPEFLTYFNYEAQQDKSGLPNDRFSAERPEGSISTLTIQRTEQRDSAMYRCASSLGGAAGDYEQYFGPGTRLTVT.

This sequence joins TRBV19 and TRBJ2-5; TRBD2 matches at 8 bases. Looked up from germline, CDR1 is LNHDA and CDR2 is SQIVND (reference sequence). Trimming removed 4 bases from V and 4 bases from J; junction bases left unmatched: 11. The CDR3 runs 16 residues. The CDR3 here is CASSRAAGGSGETQYF. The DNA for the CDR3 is TGTGCCAGTAGTAGGGCGGCGGGAGGATCGGGAGAGACCCAGTACTTC.

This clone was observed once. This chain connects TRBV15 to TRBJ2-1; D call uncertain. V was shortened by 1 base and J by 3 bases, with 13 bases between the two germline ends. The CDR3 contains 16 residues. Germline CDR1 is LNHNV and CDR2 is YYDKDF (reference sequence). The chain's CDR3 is CATSRGGFPVYNEQFF. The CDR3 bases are TGTGCCACCAGCAGAGGAGGTTTTCCCGTCTACAATGAGCAGTTCTTC.

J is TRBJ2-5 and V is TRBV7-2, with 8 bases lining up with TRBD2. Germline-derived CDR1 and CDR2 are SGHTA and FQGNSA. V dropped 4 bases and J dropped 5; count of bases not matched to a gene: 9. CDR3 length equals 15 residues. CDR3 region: CASSSLVAGLETQYF. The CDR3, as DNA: TGTGCCAGCAGCTCTCTCGTAGCGGGACTGGAGACCCAGTACTTC.